A selection of T cell receptor beta chains follows, all from one sample in a study of blood T cell repertoires in COVID-19. Libraries were prepared by immunoSEQ multiplex PCR; TCRdb keeps only in-frame clonotypes and omits some of them. The sample contains 130,000 to 150,000 clones, around three quarters of which appear only once. The source material was peripheral blood. These TCRs come from a man aged 60-69 years with acute or convalescent COVID-19. The CDR3 runs from the conserved cysteine through the conserved F or W. A D gene is named only where the DNA matches it firmly. A clone size is listed for some rows: how often the clone was seen (once, few, many), or a class if it is expanded.

CDR3nt	CDR3aa	v_gene	j_gene	abundance	d_gene
TGTGCCAGCAGCAAAGAGTATAGTCGGGACAGGCTAACCGGGGAGCTGTTTTTT	CASSKEYSRDRLTGELFF	TRBV21-1	TRBJ2-2	-	-
TGCGCCAGCAGCTTGGTGGCTAGGGGCGATGAGCAGTTCTTC	CASSLVARGDEQFF	TRBV5-1	TRBJ2-1	-	-
TGTGCCAGCAGTTCAAACACTGAAGCTTTCTTT	CASSSNTEAFF	TRBV12-3/TRBV12-4	TRBJ1-1	-	-
TGTGCCAGCTCCCTCGGACAGGATCGAGAGCAGTACTTC	CASSLGQDREQYF	TRBV18	TRBJ2-7	-	TRBD1
TGTGCCAGCTCTCGATGGACTAGCACAGATACGCAGTATTTT	CASSRWTSTDTQYF	TRBV9	TRBJ2-3	-	-
TGTGCCAGCAGGCAGGACTACGAGCAGTACTTC	CASRQDYEQYF	TRBV6-6	TRBJ2-7	-	-
TGTGCCACCAGCAGAGATCGCGGGAGCCCGAACACCGGGGAGCTGTTTTTT	CATSRDRGSPNTGELFF	TRBV15	TRBJ2-2	-	TRBD2
TGTGCCAGCAGCACCGGACAGGGGGCGGGCGAGCAGTACTTC	CASSTGQGAGEQYF	TRBV7-8	TRBJ2-7	-	TRBD1
TGTGCCAGCAGTTTGGGACAGACGAACACTGAAGCTTTCTTT	CASSLGQTNTEAFF	TRBV6-5	TRBJ1-1	few	TRBD1
TGTGCCAGCTCACCACCGCCGGGAGCGAATAAGCAGTTCTTC	CASSPPPGANKQFF	TRBV18	TRBJ2-1	-	-
TGTGCCAGCAGCTTAGGAGGAGGGGAATTGAACACTGAAGCTTTCTTT	CASSLGGGELNTEAFF	TRBV11-1	TRBJ1-1	-	-
TGTGCCGATCTAGGGGAGGATGGGGCCAACGTCCTGACTTTC	CADLGEDGANVLTF	TRBV7-2	TRBJ2-6	-	-
TGTGCCAGCAGCCAAGATTCAGCGAACACCGGGGAGCTGTTTTTT	CASSQDSANTGELFF	TRBV3-1/TRBV3-2	TRBJ2-2	-	-
TGTGCCAGCACAGGGCCGCTAGTTATTGACACCGGGGAGCTGTTTTTT	CASTGPLVIDTGELFF	TRBV18	TRBJ2-2	-	-
TGTGCCAGCAGCTTAGGGGCCTCGGTTTACCACCAAGAGACCCAGTACTTC	CASSLGASVYHQETQYF	TRBV7-9	TRBJ2-5	few	-
TGTGCCTGGAGTTGGGGCACAGGCAATCAGCCCCAGCATTTT	CAWSWGTGNQPQHF	TRBV30	TRBJ1-5	-	-
TGCGCCAGCAGCCAAGGTCGGGGGGCGCGGGGCACTGAAGCTTTCTTT	CASSQGRGARGTEAFF	TRBV4-1	TRBJ1-1	-	-
TGTGCCAGCAGCCGTACCCCCGGGACAGGGGCTTCCATTGGAAACACCATATATTTT	CASSRTPGTGASIGNTIYF	TRBV11-2	TRBJ1-3	few	TRBD1
TGTGCCAGCAGATCCCAGCGGGGTAGCTCCTACAATGAGCAGTTCTTC	CASRSQRGSSYNEQFF	TRBV11-2	TRBJ2-1	-	TRBD2
TGTGCCAGCACCCCTACAGGGGGCGGTTCACCCCTCCACTTT	CASTPTGGGSPLHF	TRBV7-2	TRBJ1-6	-	TRBD1
TGCGCCAGCAGTATACCGGGCAATCAGCCCCAGCATTTT	CASSIPGNQPQHF	TRBV10-2	TRBJ1-5	-	-
TGCGCCAGCAGTGAGTCCGGGCAGGGGGTCAACGAGCAGTACTTC	CASSESGQGVNEQYF	TRBV10-2	TRBJ2-7	-	TRBD1
TGTGCCAGCAGCTTGTCCACCAGGGTTGCCAAAAACATTCAGTACTTC	CASSLSTRVAKNIQYF	TRBV5-6	TRBJ2-4	-	-
TGTGCCAGCAGCCAATCCGGGACTAGCTACGAGCAGTACTTC	CASSQSGTSYEQYF	TRBV16	TRBJ2-7	-	TRBD2
TGCGCCAGCAGCTTGGAGTCCGACAGGACACTCTACGAGCAGTACTTC	CASSLESDRTLYEQYF	TRBV5-1	TRBJ2-7	few	-
TGTGCCAGCAGAACACTAGCGGGAAGAGGTGAGCAGTTCTTC	CASRTLAGRGEQFF	TRBV6-5	TRBJ2-1	-	TRBD2
TGTGCCTGGAGTGTCGGGACAGGGAGCAACGAGCAGTACTTC	CAWSVGTGSNEQYF	TRBV30	TRBJ2-7	-	TRBD1
TGTGCCAGCAGCCAAGCGGGGTTTCGCACAGATACGCAGTATTTT	CASSQAGFRTDTQYF	TRBV7-3	TRBJ2-3	-	TRBD2
TGTGCCAGCAGTTTCGGCGCGGGGTGGATGAACAATGAGCAGTTCTTC	CASSFGAGWMNNEQFF	TRBV28	TRBJ2-1	-	-
TGCGCCAGCAGCGATATGACAGGCTACTCCTACGAGCAGTACTTC	CASSDMTGYSYEQYF	TRBV5-1	TRBJ2-7	few	-
TGCGCCAGCTCTCCAGGGGGTACGAACACCGGGGAGCTGTTTTTT	CASSPGGTNTGELFF	TRBV5-1	TRBJ2-2	-	TRBD1
TGTGCCACCAGCAGAGAGCGATTGCAGACCCAGTACTTC	CATSRERLQTQYF	TRBV15	TRBJ2-5	-	-
TGTGCCAGCAGCCGACAGGGTTTATCTACCGGGGAGCTGTTTTTT	CASSRQGLSTGELFF	TRBV7-8	TRBJ2-2	-	TRBD1
TGTGCCAGCTCACCGACGGGACTAGCGGGAGCAGGTGACCGCACAGATACGCAGTATTTT	CASSPTGLAGAGDRTDTQYF	TRBV18	TRBJ2-3	-	TRBD2
TGTGCCAGCAGGAGATACAGGGCTATGAACACTGAAGCTTTCTTT	CASRRYRAMNTEAFF	TRBV27	TRBJ1-1	-	-
TGTGCCAGTAGTGTACAGGGGAATCAGCCCCAGCATTTT	CASSVQGNQPQHF	TRBV19	TRBJ1-5	-	TRBD1
TGTGCCAGCAGCCAGGGCGGGGCCAACGTCCTGACTTTC	CASSQGGANVLTF	TRBV27	TRBJ2-6	-	-
TGTGCCAGCAGTTCCTACAGGGGTACCTACAATGAGCAGTTCTTC	CASSSYRGTYNEQFF	TRBV6-5	TRBJ2-1	-	TRBD1
TGTGCCAGCAGTCTCGCCCCGGTCTACAATGAGCAGTTCTTC	CASSLAPVYNEQFF	TRBV27	TRBJ2-1	-	-
TGTGCCAGTAGTAAGGGGGAGCACACTGAAGCTTTCTTT	CASSKGEHTEAFF	TRBV19	TRBJ1-1	many	-
TGTGCCAGCAGCGTCCTGGACAGGGGGCTCGGTTCACCCCTCCACTTT	CASSVLDRGLGSPLHF	TRBV9	TRBJ1-6	-	TRBD1
TGTGCCTGGAGACGGGGACTAGTCTACAATGAGCAGTTCTTC	CAWRRGLVYNEQFF	TRBV30	TRBJ2-1	-	TRBD2
TGTGCCACCCTCCCTGGGACAGGGTTTGGCTACACCTTC	CATLPGTGFGYTF	TRBV10-3	TRBJ1-2	-	TRBD1
TGTGCCAGCAGTTACAGGGCGGGACAGGGGGGATATGGCTACACCTTC	CASSYRAGQGGYGYTF	TRBV6-6	TRBJ1-2	-	TRBD1
TGTGCCACCAGCAGAGATTGGGACAAGAATAATTCACCCCTCCACTTT	CATSRDWDKNNSPLHF	TRBV15	TRBJ1-6	-	-
TGTGCCTGCGGGGGACAGGGGGGAGAAAAACTGTTTTTT	CACGGQGGEKLFF	TRBV30	TRBJ1-4	-	TRBD1
TGTGCCAGCACCGGGGGGAGTATTGGTGAAAAACTGTTTTTT	CASTGGSIGEKLFF	TRBV2	TRBJ1-4	-	-
TGTGCCAGCAGTCCACATGACTCTGGGGAGACCCAGTACTTC	CASSPHDSGETQYF	TRBV2	TRBJ2-5	-	-
TGTGCCAGCAGCGTAGGGGGGGGCGTCCTCGACTATGGCTACACCTTC	CASSVGGGVLDYGYTF	TRBV9	TRBJ1-2	-	-
TGTGCCACCAGTGATTTCGGCCAAGCGGGCACCGGGGAGCTGTTTTTT	CATSDFGQAGTGELFF	TRBV24-1	TRBJ2-2	-	-
TGCAGCGTTGCGACTTACAATGAGCAGTTCTTC	CSVATYNEQFF	TRBV29-1	TRBJ2-1	few	-
TGTGCCAGCAGCCATTTAGCGGGAGCATACGAGCAGTACTTC	CASSHLAGAYEQYF	TRBV3-1/TRBV3-2	TRBJ2-7	-	TRBD2
TGTGCCAGCAGCCCGGACAGGGGGTTGGTGAATGAGCAGTTCTTC	CASSPDRGLVNEQFF	TRBV7-8	TRBJ2-1	-	TRBD1
TGTGCCATCAGGGCGGGCCTTAGCACAGATACGCAGTATTTT	CAIRAGLSTDTQYF	TRBV10-3	TRBJ2-3	-	-
TGTGCCAGCAGTCAACAGGGTGGAAGGGGCTACACCTTC	CASSQQGGRGYTF	TRBV2	TRBJ1-2	many	-
TGTGCCAGCAGAGATCTTTTAGGGGGGAGGGCCGTGAGCACAGATACGCAGTATTTT	CASRDLLGGRAVSTDTQYF	TRBV2	TRBJ2-3	-	-
TGTGCCAGCAGTTTGGGTGGACTAGCGGGGTCCTACAATGAGCAGTTCTTC	CASSLGGLAGSYNEQFF	TRBV27	TRBJ2-1	-	TRBD2
TGTGCCAGCAGCCAAGGATGGACAGACGAGCAGTACTTC	CASSQGWTDEQYF	TRBV3-1/TRBV3-2	TRBJ2-7	-	-
TGTGCCAGCAGCCCTCGAGGGGGCGCAGATACGCAGTATTTT	CASSPRGGADTQYF	TRBV5-4	TRBJ2-3	-	TRBD1